The clone carrying this T cell receptor (beta chain) has a count of ten or more. Germline assignment: CDR1 SGHAT and CDR2 FQNNGV. This CDR3 comprises 12 residues. V was pared by 1 base and J by 12 bases, with 13 bases between. The data were obtained in a study of tumor-infiltrating lymphocytes in oesophageal squamous cell carcinoma. TCRdb reprocessed the PCR reads with MiXCR, giving one entry per CDR3 protein. Here the sample spans thousands of distinct CDR3 sequences, roughly 14% being singletons. The source is a male donor with esophageal squamous cell carcinoma. The chain joins TRBV11-2 to TRBJ2-7, with a weak D call TRBD1 (5 bases). Sequencing was carried out using blood. The CDR3 coding sequence is TGTGCCAGCAGCTTAGGGGGCAGAATCCGGTACTTC. Translated, it gives CASSLGGRIRYF.